A single sample is the source of the 24 T cell receptor beta chains below, sequenced in a study of blood T cell repertoires in COVID-19. Profiled with immunoSEQ multiplex PCR; TCRdb holds only in-frame clones, not every one. In the table there are approximately 330,000 clones, about 90% of which are singletons. Input material: peripheral blood. Receptors originate from a woman between 40 and 50 years old with COVID-19, enrolled during active disease.

The genes are TRBV7-3 and TRBJ2-3; D is ambiguous. From germline, CDR1 is SGHTA and CDR2 FQGTGA. This CDR3 comprises 13 residues. The V and J ends lost 0 bases and 12 bases respectively, with 13 bases between them. This CDR3 reads CASSLTLAHPQYF. The CDR3 nucleotides are TGTGCCAGCAGCTTAACGTTGGCCCACCCACAGTATTTT.

This chain joins TRBV28 and TRBJ2-5; tentatively, D is TRBD1 (5 bases). The CDR3 consists of 15 residues. CDR1 MDHEN and CDR2 SYDVKM come from the germline V gene. Trimming cost V 7 bases and J 5 bases, with 20 bases left between them. CDR3 region: CASTLSGQGGETQYF. Here the CDR3 DNA reads TGTGCCAGCACTCTCTCTGGCCAGGGTGGGGAGACCCAGTACTTC.

The J gene is TRBJ1-2, the V gene TRBV3-1 (or the pseudogene TRBV3-2); TRBD1 aligns across 8 bases. After removal of 4 bases from V and 8 bases from J, the junction contained 9 bases not matched to a gene. CDR3 length: 14 residues. The V gene's germline CDR1 is LGHDT and CDR2 YNNKEL (reference sequence). CDR3 in amino acids: CASSLLDRGKGYTF. Here the CDR3 DNA reads TGTGCCAGCAGCCTGCTCGACAGGGGAAAGGGCTACACCTTC.

V usage is TRBV6-4 and J usage is TRBJ1-2, with D hard to call. CDR1 and CDR2 (germline): MRHNA, SNTAGT. The CDR3 runs 14 residues. V dropped 6 bases and J dropped 0 bases, with 11 bases sitting between them. The CDR3 sequence: CASRGDTSNYGYTF. The CDR3 DNA sequence: TGTGCCAGCAGGGGAGACACCTCTAACTATGGCTACACCTTC.

The genes are TRBV30 and TRBJ2-2, with TRBD1 matching 12 bases. The length of the CDR3 is 18 residues. V lost 2 bases and J lost 7; bases outside the gene matches: 14. Germline CDR1 reads GTSNPN; CDR2 reads SVGIG (reference sequence). The CDR3 DNA is TGTGCCTGGAGTTTCCTCTCCCGGGACAGGGGGCGGATCGGGGAGCTGTTTTTT. Its protein product is CAWSFLSRDRGRIGELFF.

CDR3 in amino acids: CASSLGRGRSTEAFF. CDR3 coding DNA: TGTGCCAGTAGTTTAGGCAGGGGGAGATCCACTGAAGCTTTCTTT. The chain has TRBV19 and TRBJ1-1; 7 nucleotides align to TRBD1. Germline loops: CDR1 LNHDA, CDR2 SQIVND (reference sequence). This CDR3 is 15 amino acids long. J lost 4 bases, V lost 5 bases, and 10 bases had no gene match.

The rearrangement uses TRBV6-6 and TRBJ2-1, with TRBD2 matching over 9 bases. This CDR3 is 15 amino acids long. The J segment lost 3 bases and the V segment lost 5 bases, leaving 5 bases of the junction unmatched. CDR1 MNHNY and CDR2 SVGAGI come from the germline V gene (reference sequence). The chain's CDR3 is CASSRLADDYNEQFF. CDR3 nucleotide sequence: TGTGCCAGCAGTCGACTAGCGGATGACTACAATGAGCAGTTCTTC.

This clone has only one observation. This sequence joins TRBV19 and TRBJ1-2, with D perhaps TRBD1 (5 bases). V gave up 10 bases and J gave up 3 bases, with 24 bases separating them. CDR3 length equals 16 residues. Germline V CDR1 and CDR2: LNHDA, SQIVND (reference sequence). The CDR3 DNA reads as TGTGCCACCTCCCCCCATGGGGCAGGCGTTTACTATGGCTACACCTTC. It codes for CATSPHGAGVYYGYTF.

This rearrangement joins TRBV28 to TRBJ1-5, with D unresolved. V dropped 5 bases and J dropped 2 bases, with 16 bases sitting between them. Germline V gene sequence: CDR1 MDHEN, CDR2 SYDVKM. The CDR3 consists of 16 residues. CDR3 sequence reads: CASSPYEWRGNQPQHF. In nucleotides, the CDR3 is TGTGCCAGCAGTCCCTATGAGTGGAGAGGCAATCAGCCCCAGCATTTT. Combining the CDR3 with reference TRBV28 and TRBJ1-5 gives the whole variable domain DVKVTQSSRYLVKRTGEKVFLECVQDMDHENMFWYRQDPGLGLRLIYFSYDVKMKEKGDIPEGYSVSREKKERFSLILESASTNQTSMYLCASSPYEWRGNQPQHFGDGTRLSIL.

The rearrangement uses TRBV6-6 and TRBJ1-1; D might be TRBD1 (5 bases). The CDR3 spans 14 residues. CDR1 MNHNY and CDR2 SVGAGI come from the germline V gene (reference sequence). Trimming took off 8 bases at V and 1 base at J, with 14 bases between the two ends. The CDR3 sequence: CASDYSGTNTEAFF. The CDR3 nucleotides read TGTGCCAGCGACTACAGCGGGACGAACACTGAAGCTTTCTTT.

The genes are TRBV19 and TRBJ1-3, with TRBD1 identical over 7 bases. The germline gives CDR1 LNHDA, CDR2 SQIVND (reference sequence). With V trimmed by 1 base and J by 0 bases, 3 bases remained unmatched. This CDR3 contains 16 residues. DNA for the CDR3: TGTGCCAGTAGTATAGTGCCAGGGGGCTCTGGAAACACCATATATTTT. It specifies CASSIVPGGSGNTIYF.

The V and J genes are TRBV6-2 or TRBV6-3 and TRBJ2-1, with TRBD1 as a possible D gene (5 bases). The CDR3 is 13 amino acids. Germline assignment: CDR1 MNHEY and CDR2 SVGEGT. The V and J ends lost 2 bases and 8 bases respectively, with 10 bases between them. The CDR3 spells CASSYVLGDEQFF. CDR3 DNA sequence: TGTGCCAGCAGTTACGTCCTAGGGGATGAGCAGTTCTTC.

The chain joins TRBV19 to TRBJ2-1; 10 bases agree with TRBD2. V shed 8 bases, J shed 7 bases, and the junction held 11 bases outside the gene matches. The CDR3 covers 15 residues. CDR1 LNHDA and CDR2 SQIVND come from the germline V gene (reference sequence). DNA of the CDR3: TGTGCCAGTCGCGCCAGCGGGAGGGCTGAAAATGAGCAGTTCTTC. It specifies CASRASGRAENEQFF. The full variable domain, in which reference TRBV19 and TRBJ2-1 provide the parts outside the CDR3, is DGGITQSPKYLFRKEGQNVTLSCEQNLNHDAMYWYRQDPGQGLRLIYYSQIVNDFQKGDIAEGYSVSREKKESFPLTVTSAQKNPTAFYLCASRASGRAENEQFFGPGTRLTVL.

The V and J genes are TRBV4-1 and TRBJ2-1, with D unresolved. Germline CDR1 reads MGHRA; CDR2 reads YSYEKL. Trimming took 3 bases from V and 0 from J, leaving 9 bases between them. This CDR3 is 15 amino acids long. For the CDR3, the DNA is TGCGCCAGCAGCCAGAATAAGAGCTCCTACAATGAGCAGTTCTTC. Encoded protein: CASSQNKSSYNEQFF.

This chain joins TRBV6-2 or TRBV6-3 and TRBJ2-7, with D uncertain. The V end was cut by 2 bases, the J end by 3 bases, with 11 bases between. Germline CDR1 reads MNHEY; CDR2 reads SVGEGT. The CDR3 totals 14 residues. The CDR3 sequence is CASSYGLANYEQYF. CDR3 bases: TGTGCCAGCAGTTACGGCCTGGCCAACTACGAGCAGTACTTC.

The rearrangement links TRBV5-4 to TRBJ2-7; 8 bases agree with TRBD1. The germline V gene has CDR1 SGHNT and CDR2 YYREEE (reference sequence). After removal of 4 bases from V and 5 bases from J, the junction contained 11 bases not matched to a gene. This CDR3 contains 15 residues. The DNA of the CDR3 is TGTGCCAGCAGCGACCGACAGGGGAGGTATAACGAGCAGTACTTC. As protein: CASSDRQGRYNEQYF.

This clone showed up just a few times. The chain is built from TRBV7-6 and TRBJ2-7, with TRBD1 matching over 8 bases. V lost 2 bases and J lost 5; bases outside the gene matches: 5. Germline-derived CDR1 and CDR2 are SGHVS and FNYEAQ. The CDR3 sequence is 14 residues long. The CDR3, as DNA: TGTGCCAGCAGCTTACCCGCAGGGGGCCACGAGCAGTACTTC. This sequence encodes CASSLPAGGHEQYF.

The chain combines TRBV27 with TRBJ1-2; 9 bases agree with TRBD1. Germline CDR1 is MNHEY and CDR2 is SMNVEV (reference sequence). Trimming removed 4 bases from V and 11 bases from J; junction bases left unmatched: 11. This CDR3 spans 14 amino acids. The CDR3, as DNA: TGTGCCAGCAGTTACCTCCGGGACAGGGATAGGTACACCTTC. Residues: CASSYLRDRDRYTF.

The chain has TRBV27 and TRBJ1-6; D is uncertain. The ends were cut back, 7 bases at V and 9 bases at J, with 16 bases in the middle. Germline V gene lookup returns CDR1 MNHEY and CDR2 SMNVEV (reference sequence). The CDR3 loop spans 14 amino acids. The CDR3 reads CASNPGGAGSPLHF. DNA of the CDR3: TGTGCCAGCAATCCAGGAGGCGCCGGTTCACCCCTCCACTTT.

The genes are TRBV6-1 and TRBJ1-6; D ambiguous. The CDR3 sequence is 18 residues long. The germline V gene encodes CDR1 MNHNS and CDR2 SASEGT. V lost 0 bases to trimming and J lost 1 base, with 13 bases between them. The CDR3 spells CASSEARRESSYNSPLHF. In DNA form, the CDR3 reads TGTGCCAGCAGTGAAGCAAGGAGGGAAAGTTCCTATAATTCACCCCTCCACTTT.

In its sample, this clone was seen a few times. The rearrangement links TRBV11-2 to TRBJ2-2; 9 bases fit TRBD1. There are 15 residues in the CDR3. Germline loops: CDR1 SGHAT, CDR2 FQNNGV. Trimming removed 1 base from V and 6 bases from J; junction bases left unmatched: 3. As DNA, the CDR3 is TGTGCCAGCAGCTTAGCGGGACAGGGCCCCGGGGAGCTGTTTTTT. Amino acid sequence: CASSLAGQGPGELFF.

V usage is TRBV7-9 and J usage is TRBJ1-1, with a possible D match to TRBD1 (5 bases). Germline V CDR1 and CDR2: SEHNR, FQNEAQ (reference sequence). Trimming cost V 4 bases and J 2 bases, with 11 bases left between them. The CDR3 is made up of 14 amino acids. In DNA form, the CDR3 reads TGTGCCAGCAGCTCGCAGGGTGTCAACACTGAAGCTTTCTTT. This encodes CASSSQGVNTEAFF.

This rearrangement joins TRBV5-6 to TRBJ2-2, with 11 bases aligning to TRBD1. Losses at the gene ends were 5 bases for V and 5 bases for J; bases not matched to a gene: 8. CDR3 size: 16 residues. Germline V CDR1 and CDR2: SGHDT, YYEEEE. CDR3 bases: TGTGCCAGCAGTAATACCGGGACAGGGGGAACCGGGGAGCTGTTTTTT. This encodes CASSNTGTGGTGELFF.

V is TRBV18 and J is TRBJ2-7, with 8 bases identical to TRBD1. In germline, CDR1 is KGHSH, CDR2 LQKENI. With V trimmed by 3 bases and J by 4 bases, 11 bases remained unmatched. The CDR3 length is 16 residues. CDR3 bases: TGTGCCAGCTCACCTATGGACAGGGACAGCCAGTACGAGCAGTACTTC. Its translation: CASSPMDRDSQYEQYF.